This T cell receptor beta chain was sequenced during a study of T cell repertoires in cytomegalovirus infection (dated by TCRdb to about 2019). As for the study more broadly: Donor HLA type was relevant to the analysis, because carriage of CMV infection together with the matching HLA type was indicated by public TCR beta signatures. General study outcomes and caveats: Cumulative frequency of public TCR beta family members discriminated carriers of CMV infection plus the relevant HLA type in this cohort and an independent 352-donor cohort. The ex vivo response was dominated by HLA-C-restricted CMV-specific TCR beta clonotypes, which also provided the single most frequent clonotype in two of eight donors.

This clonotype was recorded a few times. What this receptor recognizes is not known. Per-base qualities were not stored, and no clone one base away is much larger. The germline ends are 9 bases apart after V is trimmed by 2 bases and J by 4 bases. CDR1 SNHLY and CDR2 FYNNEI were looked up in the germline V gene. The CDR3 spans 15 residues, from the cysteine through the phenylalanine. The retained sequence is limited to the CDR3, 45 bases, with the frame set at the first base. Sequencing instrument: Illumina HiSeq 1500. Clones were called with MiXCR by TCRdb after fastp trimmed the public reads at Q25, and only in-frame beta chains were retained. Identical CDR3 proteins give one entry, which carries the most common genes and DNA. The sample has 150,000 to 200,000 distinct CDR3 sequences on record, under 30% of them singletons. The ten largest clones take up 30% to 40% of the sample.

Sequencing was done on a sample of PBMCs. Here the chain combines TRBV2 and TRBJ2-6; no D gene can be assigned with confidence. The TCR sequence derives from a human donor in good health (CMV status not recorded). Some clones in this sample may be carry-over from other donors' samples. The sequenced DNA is TGTGCCAGCAGTGAACGGCAGGCAGGGGCCAACGTCCTGACTTTC. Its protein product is CASSERQAGANVLTF.